The next 2 T cell receptor beta chains were all read from a single sample in a study of T cells in localized non-small cell lung cancer. The repertoire was sequenced with immunoSEQ multiplex PCR; TCRdb's copy has only in-frame clones and lacks some. The sample shows 35,000 to 45,000 clones, more than 80% of them seen only once. Sequenced material: peripheral blood, taken before any cancer treatment. These receptors all come from a female donor over 55 with stage I lung adenocarcinoma.

The V call is TRBV9, the J call TRBJ1-2; D unresolved. V lost 8 bases, J lost 2 bases, and 10 bases lay in between. Germline assignment: CDR1 SGDLS and CDR2 YYNGEE. CDR3 length: 12 amino acids. The CDR3 bases are TGTGCCAGTGCCCTCCCGAACTATGGCTACACCTTC. Protein: CASALPNYGYTF.

CDR3 in DNA: TGTGCCAGCAGTGACGGACTAGCGGGGGGGTCAGATACGCAGTATTTT. Its translation: CASSDGLAGGSDTQYF. V gene TRBV6-4 combines with J gene TRBJ2-3; 15 bases line up with TRBD2. The trim removed 2 bases at V and 4 bases at J, leaving 1 base unmatched. The CDR3 runs 16 residues. Germline V gene lookup returns CDR1 MRHNA and CDR2 SNTAGT.